Listed here are 4 T cell receptor beta chains from one sample, sequenced in a study of blood T cell repertoires in COVID-19 (dated by TCRdb to the early 2020s). Library preparation used the immunoSEQ multiplex PCR assay. The clones in this table, taken by TCRdb from immuneACCESS, are in-frame only. Not every clone is retained; where verified, under half of the shortfall comes from an unresolved V gene, and the cause of the rest is unknown. The sample table records approximately 280,000 clones; 80% to 90% of these occur just once. Clones ranked in the top ten supply 9.5% to 12% of the sample. Sample: peripheral blood. The receptor source for this set is a woman between 70 and 85 years old with acute or convalescent COVID-19.

The V gene is TRBV29-1, the J gene TRBJ1-2; D remains unclear. Germline V gives CDR1 SQVTM, CDR2 ANQGSEA. The CDR3 spans 13 residues. V lost 5 bases, J lost 2 bases, and 12 bases lay in between. The CDR3 region has the DNA TGCAGCGTTAGAAAAACTGCGAACTATGGCTACACCTTC. Protein: CSVRKTANYGYTF.

The chain's CDR3 is CAWRADPNEKLFF. The CDR3 DNA is TGTGCCTGGAGGGCGGATCCTAATGAAAAACTGTTTTTT. The rearrangement links TRBV30 to TRBJ1-4; D is uncertain. Germline assignment: CDR1 GTSNPN and CDR2 SVGIG (reference sequence). V was shortened by 3 bases and J by 3 bases, with 8 bases between the two germline ends. The CDR3 totals 13 residues. The variable domain in full, with the rest retrieved from reference TRBV30 and TRBJ1-4, is SQTIHQWPATLVQPVGSPLSLECTVEGTSNPNLYWYRQAAGRGLQLLFYSVGIGQISSEVPQNLSASRPQDRQFILSSKKLLLSDSGFYLCAWRADPNEKLFFGSGTQLSVL.

J is TRBJ1-5 and V is TRBV6-1; D may be TRBD1 (5 bases). The CDR3 consists of 14 residues. Germline assignment: CDR1 MNHNS and CDR2 SASEGT. Trimming left V 2 bases short and J 5 bases short, with 10 bases between. The CDR3: CASSEQGGYQPQHF. The DNA of the CDR3 is TGTGCCAGCAGTGAACAGGGAGGTTATCAGCCCCAGCATTTT.

This chain uses TRBV7-8 with TRBJ1-1, with no clear D. The V end lost 2 bases, the J end lost 2 bases, and 9 bases lay between the germline ends. The CDR3 consists of 14 residues. CDR1 is SGHVS, CDR2 FQNEAQ, per germline. The CDR3 reads CASSLQQDNTEAFF. Here the CDR3 DNA reads TGTGCCAGCAGCTTACAGCAGGATAACACTGAAGCTTTCTTT.